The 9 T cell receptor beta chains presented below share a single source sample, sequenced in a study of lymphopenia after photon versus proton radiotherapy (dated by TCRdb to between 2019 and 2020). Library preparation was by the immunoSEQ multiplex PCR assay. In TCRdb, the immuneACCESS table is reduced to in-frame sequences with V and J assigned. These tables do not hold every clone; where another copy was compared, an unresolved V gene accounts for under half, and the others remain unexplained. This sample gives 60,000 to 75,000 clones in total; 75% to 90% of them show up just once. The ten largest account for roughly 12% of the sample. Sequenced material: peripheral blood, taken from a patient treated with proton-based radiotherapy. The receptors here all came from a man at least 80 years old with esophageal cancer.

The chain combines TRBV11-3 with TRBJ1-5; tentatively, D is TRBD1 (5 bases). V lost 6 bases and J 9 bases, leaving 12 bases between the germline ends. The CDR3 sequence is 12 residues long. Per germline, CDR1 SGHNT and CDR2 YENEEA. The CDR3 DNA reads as TGTGCCAGCAGAGGAGGGGTGGGGCCCCAGCATTTT. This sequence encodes CASRGGVGPQHF.

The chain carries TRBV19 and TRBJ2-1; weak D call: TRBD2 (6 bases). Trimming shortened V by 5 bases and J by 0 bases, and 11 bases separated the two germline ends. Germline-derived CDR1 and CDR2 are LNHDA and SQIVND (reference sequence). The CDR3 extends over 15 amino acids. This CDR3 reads CASSERANSYNEQFF. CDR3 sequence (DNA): TGTGCCAGTAGTGAGCGGGCTAACTCCTACAATGAGCAGTTCTTC. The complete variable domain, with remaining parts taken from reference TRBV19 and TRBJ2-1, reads DGGITQSPKYLFRKEGQNVTLSCEQNLNHDAMYWYRQDPGQGLRLIYYSQIVNDFQKGDIAEGYSVSREKKESFPLTVTSAQKNPTAFYLCASSERANSYNEQFFGPGTRLTVL.

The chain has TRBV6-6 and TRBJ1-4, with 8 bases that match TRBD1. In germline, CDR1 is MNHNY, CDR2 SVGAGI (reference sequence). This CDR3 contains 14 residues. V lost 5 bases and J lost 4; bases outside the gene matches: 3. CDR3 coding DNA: TGTGCCAGCAGTCGGACAGGGAGTAATGAAAAACTGTTTTTT. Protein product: CASSRTGSNEKLFF.

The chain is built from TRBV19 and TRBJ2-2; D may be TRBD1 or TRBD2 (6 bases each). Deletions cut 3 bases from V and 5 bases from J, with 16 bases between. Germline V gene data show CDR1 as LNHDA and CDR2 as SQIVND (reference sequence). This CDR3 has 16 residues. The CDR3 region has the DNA TGTGCCAGTAGTATGTTCCGGGGGCTGGGAACCGGGGAGCTGTTTTTT. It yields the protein CASSMFRGLGTGELFF.

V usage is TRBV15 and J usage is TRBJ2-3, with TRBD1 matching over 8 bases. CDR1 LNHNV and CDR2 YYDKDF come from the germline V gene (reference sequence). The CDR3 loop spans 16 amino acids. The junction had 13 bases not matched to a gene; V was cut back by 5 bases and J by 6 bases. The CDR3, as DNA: TGTGCCACCAGCCCCGGAGGCACAGGGGGATTTGATACGCAGTATTTT. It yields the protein CATSPGGTGGFDTQYF. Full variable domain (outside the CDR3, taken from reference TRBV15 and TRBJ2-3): DAMVIQNPRYQVTQFGKPVTLSCSQTLNHNVMYWYQQKSSQAPKLLFHYYDKDFNNEADTPDNFQSRRPNTSFCFLDIRSPGLGDTAMYLCATSPGGTGGFDTQYFGPGTRLTVL.

The CDR3 sequence: CASRGRSDHSPLHF. DNA of the CDR3: TGTGCCAGCAGAGGGAGGTCGGACCATTCACCCCTCCACTTT. V gene TRBV2 combines with J gene TRBJ1-6; the D is unclear. Germline CDR1 and CDR2: SNHLY and FYNNEI. The CDR3 contains 14 residues. V lost 6 bases and J lost 8, with 14 bases in between.

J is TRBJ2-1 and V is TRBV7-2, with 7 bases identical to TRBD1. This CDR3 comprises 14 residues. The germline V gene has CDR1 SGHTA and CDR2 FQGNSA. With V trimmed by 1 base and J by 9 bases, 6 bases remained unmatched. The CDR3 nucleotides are TGTGCCAGCAGCTTAGATACAGGGGCGGGTGAGCAGTTCTTC. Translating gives CASSLDTGAGEQFF. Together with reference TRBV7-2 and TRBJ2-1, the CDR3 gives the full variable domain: GAGVSQSPSNKVTEKGKDVELRCDPISGHTALYWYRQSLGQGLEFLIYFQGNSAPDKSGLPSDRFSAERTGGSVSTLTIQRTQQEDSAVYLCASSLDTGAGEQFFGPGTRLTVL.

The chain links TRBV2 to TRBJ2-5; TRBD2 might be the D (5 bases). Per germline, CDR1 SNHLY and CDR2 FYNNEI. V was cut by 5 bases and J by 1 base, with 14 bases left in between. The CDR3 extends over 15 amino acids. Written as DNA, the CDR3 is TGTGCCAGCAGTAGCGGCTCCCTTCTCCAAGAGACCCAGTACTTC. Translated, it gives CASSSGSLLQETQYF.

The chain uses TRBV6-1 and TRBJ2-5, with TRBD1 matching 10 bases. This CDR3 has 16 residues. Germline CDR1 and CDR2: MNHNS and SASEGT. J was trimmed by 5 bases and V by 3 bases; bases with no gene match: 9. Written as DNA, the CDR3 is TGTGCCAGCAGTGACGTACCGGGACAGGGGAGGGAGACCCAGTACTTC. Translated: CASSDVPGQGRETQYF.